A selection of T cell receptor beta chains follows, all from one sample in a study of T cells in tuberculosis. Data came from immunoSEQ multiplex PCR; TCRdb stores just in-frame clones and leaves some out. The sample contains more than 30,000 clones, roughly 94% of which appear only once. Sequenced sample: PBMCs. These receptor sequences come from a donor between 10 and 35 years old with latent tuberculosis or without tuberculosis infection. Both conserved end residues are part of each CDR3. The D gene is left open where the match is weak.

CDR3 protein: CASSLSLAGSYNEQFF
V gene: TRBV7-9
J gene: TRBJ2-1
D gene: TRBD2

CDR3 protein: CASSSTGSSTIYF
V gene: TRBV5-1
J gene: TRBJ1-3
D gene: -

CDR3 protein: CASSLLGGGREQYF
V gene: TRBV27
J gene: TRBJ2-7
D gene: TRBD2

CDR3 protein: CASIETSGSLNEQFF
V gene: TRBV5-1
J gene: TRBJ2-1
D gene: TRBD2

CDR3 protein: CASSYTGSNYGYTF
V gene: TRBV6-6
J gene: TRBJ1-2
D gene: -

CDR3 protein: CASSPTGGLYEQYF
V gene: TRBV7-9
J gene: TRBJ2-7
D gene: TRBD1

CDR3 protein: CASSLLRTTRHNEQFF
V gene: TRBV7-3
J gene: TRBJ2-1
D gene: -

CDR3 protein: CASSSRDTSYNEQFF
V gene: TRBV11-3
J gene: TRBJ2-1
D gene: -

CDR3 protein: CASSLETDYQPQHF
V gene: TRBV5-5
J gene: TRBJ1-5
D gene: -

CDR3 protein: CASSIRSGRTDTQYF
V gene: TRBV19
J gene: TRBJ2-3
D gene: TRBD2

CDR3 protein: CASSPSEQFF
V gene: TRBV4-2
J gene: TRBJ2-1
D gene: -

CDR3 protein: CANLQRKDREFSGANVLTF
V gene: TRBV4-1
J gene: TRBJ2-6
D gene: TRBD1

CDR3 protein: CASSLAAGQGQETQYF
V gene: TRBV7-2
J gene: TRBJ2-5
D gene: TRBD1

CDR3 protein: CASSEALRTSGTEQFF
V gene: TRBV6-1
J gene: TRBJ2-1
D gene: TRBD2

CDR3 protein: CAWSAGTVGPEQYF
V gene: TRBV30
J gene: TRBJ2-7
D gene: TRBD1

CDR3 protein: CASRHPDRGEAGELFF
V gene: TRBV2
J gene: TRBJ2-2
D gene: TRBD1

CDR3 protein: CASSQVLQSYEQYF
V gene: TRBV4-2
J gene: TRBJ2-7
D gene: -

CDR3 protein: CASSWASGSEGEQFF
V gene: TRBV27
J gene: TRBJ2-1
D gene: TRBD2

CDR3 protein: CASSLGLAGSSYNEQFF
V gene: TRBV7-8
J gene: TRBJ2-1
D gene: TRBD2

CDR3 protein: CASSILTGNYEQYF
V gene: TRBV19
J gene: TRBJ2-7
D gene: -

CDR3 protein: CASSGQGAFYGYTF
V gene: TRBV7-3
J gene: TRBJ1-2
D gene: TRBD1

CDR3 protein: CAISKGSGDQPQHF
V gene: TRBV10-3
J gene: TRBJ1-5
D gene: -

CDR3 protein: CASGLGQGENTGELFF
V gene: TRBV12-5
J gene: TRBJ2-2
D gene: -

CDR3 protein: CASRDERSTDTQYF
V gene: TRBV5-1
J gene: TRBJ2-3
D gene: -

CDR3 protein: CASSAFRGLNTGELFF
V gene: TRBV9
J gene: TRBJ2-2
D gene: TRBD1

CDR3 protein: CSVDIRGKNIQYF
V gene: TRBV29-1
J gene: TRBJ2-4
D gene: -

CDR3 protein: CASSSQGDGYTF
V gene: TRBV7-9
J gene: TRBJ1-2
D gene: TRBD1

CDR3 protein: CASSASGFADTQYF
V gene: TRBV5-4
J gene: TRBJ2-3
D gene: TRBD2

CDR3 protein: CASSVTGLTDTQYF
V gene: TRBV7-9
J gene: TRBJ2-3
D gene: -

CDR3 protein: CASSVGDSIHEQFF
V gene: TRBV2
J gene: TRBJ2-1
D gene: -

CDR3 protein: CASSIAGTGISYEQYF
V gene: TRBV5-4
J gene: TRBJ2-7
D gene: TRBD1

CDR3 protein: CASSSRLRTGGNYGYTF
V gene: TRBV7-8
J gene: TRBJ1-2
D gene: TRBD1

CDR3 protein: CASSGTGGAYYGYTF
V gene: TRBV9
J gene: TRBJ1-2
D gene: TRBD1

CDR3 protein: CASRTGTTNEAFF
V gene: TRBV5-1
J gene: TRBJ1-1
D gene: -

CDR3 protein: CASSQGQGPVYGYTF
V gene: TRBV4-1
J gene: TRBJ1-2
D gene: TRBD1

CDR3 protein: CAISDRVNTEAFF
V gene: TRBV10-3
J gene: TRBJ1-1
D gene: -

CDR3 protein: CASWERSFSNEQFF
V gene: TRBV6-5
J gene: TRBJ2-1
D gene: -

CDR3 protein: CASSIGGRGFYYEQYF
V gene: TRBV19
J gene: TRBJ2-7
D gene: -

CDR3 protein: CASSKTDDTYNEQFF
V gene: TRBV10-1
J gene: TRBJ2-1
D gene: -

CDR3 protein: CASWGENIQYF
V gene: TRBV25-1
J gene: TRBJ2-4
D gene: -

CDR3 protein: CASSSSLRTNYGYTF
V gene: TRBV6-6
J gene: TRBJ1-2
D gene: -